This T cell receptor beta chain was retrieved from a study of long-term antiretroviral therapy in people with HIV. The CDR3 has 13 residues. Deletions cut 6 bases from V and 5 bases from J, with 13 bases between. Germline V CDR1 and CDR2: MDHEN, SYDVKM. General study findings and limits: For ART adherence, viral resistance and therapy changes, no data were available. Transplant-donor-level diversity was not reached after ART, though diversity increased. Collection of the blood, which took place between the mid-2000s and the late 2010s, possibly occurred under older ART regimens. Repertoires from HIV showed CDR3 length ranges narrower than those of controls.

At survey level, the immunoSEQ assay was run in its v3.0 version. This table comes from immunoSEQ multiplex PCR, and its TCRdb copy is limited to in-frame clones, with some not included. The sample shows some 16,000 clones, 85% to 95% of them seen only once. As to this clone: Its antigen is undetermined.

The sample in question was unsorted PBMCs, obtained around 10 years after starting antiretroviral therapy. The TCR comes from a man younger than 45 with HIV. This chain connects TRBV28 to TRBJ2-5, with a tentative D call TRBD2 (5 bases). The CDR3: CASRGVIGETQYF. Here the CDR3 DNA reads TGTGCCAGCAGGGGAGTGATTGGGGAGACCCAGTACTTC.